This T cell receptor (beta chain) was recorded in a study of CD8 T cells in ankylosing spondylitis. This clonotype was counted only a few times. Antigen specificity is unknown. Study results and caveats: Blood from ankylosing spondylitis patients appeared to carry a characteristic roughly eight-variant TCR beta motif.

Libraries of TCR beta came from quantitative 5'-RACE with molecular barcodes. One entry per CDR3 protein results from TCRdb running MiXCR on the 5' RACE reads. The table shows 700,000 to 1,000,000 distinct CDR3 sequences, with around 11% occurring only once. The CDR3 runs 18 residues. Looked up from germline, CDR1 is LGHNA and CDR2 is YNFKEQ. V shed 3 bases and J 2 bases; nucleotides not matched to a gene: 11. The chain joins TRBV4-2 to TRBJ2-3; 10 bases fit TRBD2. The sequence derives from a male donor with ankylosing spondylitis. The sample taken for sequencing was blood, either unsorted or a sorted T cell fraction (not recorded which). Written as DNA, the CDR3 is TGTGCCAGCAGCCAGTTGCTAGCGGGAGACCTTACCACAGATACGCAGTATTTT. Protein product: CASSQLLAGDLTTDTQYF.